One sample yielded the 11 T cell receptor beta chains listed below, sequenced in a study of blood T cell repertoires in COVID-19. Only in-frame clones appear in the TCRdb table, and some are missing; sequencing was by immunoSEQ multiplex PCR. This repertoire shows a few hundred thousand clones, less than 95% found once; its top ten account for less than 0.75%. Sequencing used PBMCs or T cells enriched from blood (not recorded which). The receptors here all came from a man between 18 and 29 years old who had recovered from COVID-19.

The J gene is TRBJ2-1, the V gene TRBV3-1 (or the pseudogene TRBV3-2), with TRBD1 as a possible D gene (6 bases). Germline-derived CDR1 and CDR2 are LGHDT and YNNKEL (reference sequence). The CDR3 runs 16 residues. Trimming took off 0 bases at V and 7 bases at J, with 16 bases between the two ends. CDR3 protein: CASSQEGFIRGNEQFF. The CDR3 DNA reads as TGTGCCAGCAGCCAAGAAGGCTTCATAAGGGGGAATGAGCAGTTCTTC.

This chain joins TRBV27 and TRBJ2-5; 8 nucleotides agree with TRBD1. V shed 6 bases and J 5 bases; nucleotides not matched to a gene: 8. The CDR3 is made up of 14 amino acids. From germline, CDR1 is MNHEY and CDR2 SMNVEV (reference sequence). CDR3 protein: CASSETGERETQYF. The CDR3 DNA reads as TGTGCCAGCAGCGAGACAGGGGAACGGGAGACCCAGTACTTC.

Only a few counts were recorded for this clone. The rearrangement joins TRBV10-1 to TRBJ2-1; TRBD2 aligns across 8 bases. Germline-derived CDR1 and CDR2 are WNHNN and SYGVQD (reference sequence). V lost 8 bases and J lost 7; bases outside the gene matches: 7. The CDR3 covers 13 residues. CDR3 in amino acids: CASGTRTLNEQFF. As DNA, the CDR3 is TGCGCCAGCGGGACTAGAACCTTAAATGAGCAGTTCTTC.

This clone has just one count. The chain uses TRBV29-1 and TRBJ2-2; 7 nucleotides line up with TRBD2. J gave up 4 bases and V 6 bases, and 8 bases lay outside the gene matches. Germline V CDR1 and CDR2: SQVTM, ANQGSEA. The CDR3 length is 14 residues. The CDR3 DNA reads TGCAGCGTCAGACGGGGGGAGAGCACCGGGGAGCTGTTTTTT. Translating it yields CSVRRGESTGELFF.

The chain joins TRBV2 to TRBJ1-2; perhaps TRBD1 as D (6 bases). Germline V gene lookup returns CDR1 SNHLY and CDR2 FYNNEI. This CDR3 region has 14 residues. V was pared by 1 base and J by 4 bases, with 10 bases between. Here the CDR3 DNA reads TGTGCCAGCAGTGAAGTGACAGGTATCTATGGCTACACCTTC. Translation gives CASSEVTGIYGYTF.

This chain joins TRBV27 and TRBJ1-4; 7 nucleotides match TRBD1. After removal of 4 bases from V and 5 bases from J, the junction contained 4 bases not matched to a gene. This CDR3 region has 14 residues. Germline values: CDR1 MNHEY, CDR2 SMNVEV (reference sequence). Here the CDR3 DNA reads TGTGCCAGCAGTTCGGGGACAGCGAATGAAAAACTGTTTTTT. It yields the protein CASSSGTANEKLFF.

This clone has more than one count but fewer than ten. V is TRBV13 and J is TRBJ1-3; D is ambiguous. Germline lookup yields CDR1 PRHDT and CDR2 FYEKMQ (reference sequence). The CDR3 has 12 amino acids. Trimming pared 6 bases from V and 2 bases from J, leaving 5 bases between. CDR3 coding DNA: TGTGCCAGCAGTCGTACTGGAAACACCATATATTTT. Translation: CASSRTGNTIYF.

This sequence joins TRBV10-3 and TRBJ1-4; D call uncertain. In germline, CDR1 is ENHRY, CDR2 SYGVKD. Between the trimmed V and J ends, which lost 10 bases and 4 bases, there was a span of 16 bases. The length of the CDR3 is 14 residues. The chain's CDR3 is CASRDPRSNEKLFF. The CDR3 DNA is TGTGCCAGCCGAGACCCGCGGAGTAATGAAAAACTGTTTTTT.

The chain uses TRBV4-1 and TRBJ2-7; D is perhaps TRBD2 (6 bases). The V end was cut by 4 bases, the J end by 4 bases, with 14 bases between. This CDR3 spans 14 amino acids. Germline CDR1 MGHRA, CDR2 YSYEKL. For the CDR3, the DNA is TGCGCCAGCAGCCCGACGGAGGGGCCTTACGAGCAGTACTTC. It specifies CASSPTEGPYEQYF.

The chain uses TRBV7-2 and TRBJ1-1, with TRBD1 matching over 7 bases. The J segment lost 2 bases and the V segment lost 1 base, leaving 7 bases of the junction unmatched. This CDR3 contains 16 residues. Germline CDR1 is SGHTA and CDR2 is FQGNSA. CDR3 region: CASSLGTRTGNTEAFF. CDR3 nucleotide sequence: TGTGCCAGCAGCTTAGGGACCCGGACAGGCAACACTGAAGCTTTCTTT.

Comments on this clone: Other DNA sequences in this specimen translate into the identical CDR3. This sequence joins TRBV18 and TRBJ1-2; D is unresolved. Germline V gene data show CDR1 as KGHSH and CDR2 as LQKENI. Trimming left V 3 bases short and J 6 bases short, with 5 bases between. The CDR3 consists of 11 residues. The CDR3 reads CASSPGDGYTF. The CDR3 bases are TGTGCCAGCTCACCCGGGGATGGCTACACCTTC.